One sample yielded the 4 T cell receptor beta chains listed below, sequenced in a study of blood T cells in healthy people across ages. Combining a sample-barcoded 5' primer with a J-beta primer mix, a second PCR ran for roughly 6 to 12 cycles. MiXCR, run by TCRdb on the 5' RACE reads, gives a single entry per CDR3 protein. The table has about 650,000 distinct CDR3 sequences, about 30% seen once. The sample comprised blood. Every receptor here comes from an elderly woman in good health.

V is TRBV12-3 or TRBV12-4 and J is TRBJ1-1; 10 bases agree with TRBD1. The CDR3 extends over 13 amino acids. The ends lost 8 bases at V and 4 bases at J; junction bases unmatched: 4. The CDR3 DNA reads TGTGCCAGCCCACGGACAGGGGGCACTGAAGCTTTCTTT. Translating gives CASPRTGGTEAFF.

A few counts support this clonotype. V is TRBV12-3 or TRBV12-4 and J is TRBJ2-3, with 7 bases that match TRBD1. The CDR3 has 17 residues. V gave up 5 bases and J gave up 2 bases; unmatched junction bases: 13. In DNA, the CDR3 is TGTGCCAGCAGTCGACCACATAAGGGGGCCGCCACAGATACGCAGTATTTT. Amino acid sequence: CASSRPHKGAATDTQYF.

This clonotype was picked up a small number of times. The chain uses TRBV12-3 or TRBV12-4 and TRBJ2-3; D is perhaps TRBD1 (7 bases). V lost 5 bases and J lost 4, with 16 bases in between. The CDR3 consists of 15 residues. DNA of the CDR3: TGTGCCAGCAGTAGGACAGGAGGGCCCGCAGATACGCAGTATTTT. Residues: CASSRTGGPADTQYF.

At least ten counts were recorded for this clonotype. The chain combines TRBV7-9 with TRBJ2-3; no clear D gene. The CDR3 contains 11 residues. Germline V gene data show CDR1 as SEHNR and CDR2 as FQNEAQ (reference sequence). V shed 4 bases and J shed 4 bases, with 3 bases lying between them. The CDR3 spells CASSWADTQYF. CDR3 nucleotides: TGTGCCAGCAGCTGGGCAGATACGCAGTATTTT.